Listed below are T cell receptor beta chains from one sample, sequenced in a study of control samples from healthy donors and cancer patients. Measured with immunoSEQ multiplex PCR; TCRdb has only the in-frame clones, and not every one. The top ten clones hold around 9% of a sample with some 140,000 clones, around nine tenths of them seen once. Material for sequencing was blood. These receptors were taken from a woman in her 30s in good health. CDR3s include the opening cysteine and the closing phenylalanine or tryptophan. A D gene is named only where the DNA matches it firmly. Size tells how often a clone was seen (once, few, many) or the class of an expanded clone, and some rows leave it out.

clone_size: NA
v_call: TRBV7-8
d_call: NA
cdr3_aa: CASSVYRVIPGANVLTF

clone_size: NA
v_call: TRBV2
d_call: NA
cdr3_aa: CASRGKTVSNQPQHF

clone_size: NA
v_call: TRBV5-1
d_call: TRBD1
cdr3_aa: CASSTPGQGFTGELFF

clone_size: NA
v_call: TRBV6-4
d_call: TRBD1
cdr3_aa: CASRVDRDVYGYTF

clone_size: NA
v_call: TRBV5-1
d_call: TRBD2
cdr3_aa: CASSYGTSGGEQFF

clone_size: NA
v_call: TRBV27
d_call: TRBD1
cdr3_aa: CASKLLTGQGAAFF

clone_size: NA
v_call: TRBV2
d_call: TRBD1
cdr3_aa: CASKRGQGEPEQYF

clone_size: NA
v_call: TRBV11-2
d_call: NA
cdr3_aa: CASSLGNSPLHF

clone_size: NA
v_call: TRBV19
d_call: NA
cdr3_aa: CASRLATYENEQFF

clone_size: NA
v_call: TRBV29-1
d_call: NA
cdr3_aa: CSVPAGPNYGYTF

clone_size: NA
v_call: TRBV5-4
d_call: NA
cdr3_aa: CASSFAGINYGYTF

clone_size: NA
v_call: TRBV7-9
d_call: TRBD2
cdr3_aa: CASSPWGGGESDTQYF

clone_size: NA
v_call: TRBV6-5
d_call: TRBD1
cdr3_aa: CASSKTTGESTEAFF

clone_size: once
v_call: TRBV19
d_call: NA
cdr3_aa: CASSIVGRPYEQYF

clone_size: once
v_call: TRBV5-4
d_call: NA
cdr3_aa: CASSRPGVSSYNEQFF

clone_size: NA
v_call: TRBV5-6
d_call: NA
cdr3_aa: CASSFYGSSGTEAFF

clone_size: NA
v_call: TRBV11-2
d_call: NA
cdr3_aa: CASSSVLGHSSGANVLTF

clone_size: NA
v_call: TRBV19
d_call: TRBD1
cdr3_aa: CASSIRTGGNYEQYF

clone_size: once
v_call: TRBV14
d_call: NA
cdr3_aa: CASSQVNLGTEAFF

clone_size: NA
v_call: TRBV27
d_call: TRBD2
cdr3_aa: CASSLFASGRAPDTQYF

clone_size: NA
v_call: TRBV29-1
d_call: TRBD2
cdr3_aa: CSVEVLAGGVETQYF

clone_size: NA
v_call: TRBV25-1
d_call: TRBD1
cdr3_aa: CASSGDSQKLFF

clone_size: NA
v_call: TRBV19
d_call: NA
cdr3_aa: CASSPEGATNEKLFF

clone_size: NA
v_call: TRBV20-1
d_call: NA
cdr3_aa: CSAPWDSGYTF

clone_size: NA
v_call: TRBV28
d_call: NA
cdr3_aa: CASSLGRRTEAFF

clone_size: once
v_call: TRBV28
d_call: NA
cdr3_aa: CASSLSVGLNQPQHF

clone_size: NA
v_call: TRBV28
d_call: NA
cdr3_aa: CASSTPRTVGKDEQFF

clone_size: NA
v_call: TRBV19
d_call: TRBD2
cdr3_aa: CASSIRASGSFYEQYF

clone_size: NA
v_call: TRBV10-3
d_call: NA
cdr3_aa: CAISDPGESQPQHF

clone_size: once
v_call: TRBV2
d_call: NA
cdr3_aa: CASSERRGRTEAFF

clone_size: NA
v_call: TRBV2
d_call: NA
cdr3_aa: CASSSGTQPHQPQHF

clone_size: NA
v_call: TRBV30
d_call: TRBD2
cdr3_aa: CAWTGLASNEQFF

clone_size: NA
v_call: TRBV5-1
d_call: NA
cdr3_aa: CASSLGRGLEKLFF

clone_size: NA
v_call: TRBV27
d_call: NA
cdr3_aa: CASRSTFRDGRSNYGYTF

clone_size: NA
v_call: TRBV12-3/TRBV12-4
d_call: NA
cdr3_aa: CASSLGDEQFF

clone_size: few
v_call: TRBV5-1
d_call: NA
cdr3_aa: CASSSQETQYF

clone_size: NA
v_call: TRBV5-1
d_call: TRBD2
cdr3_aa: CASSASGRYEQYF

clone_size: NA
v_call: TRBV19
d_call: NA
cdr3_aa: CASSTLGRRGYTF

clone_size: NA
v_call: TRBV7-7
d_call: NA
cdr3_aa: CASSLHSSYNEQFF

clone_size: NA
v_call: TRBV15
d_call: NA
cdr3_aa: CATSRLGSGRSSYEQYF

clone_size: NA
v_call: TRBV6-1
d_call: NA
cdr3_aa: CASSEPGRVLSGELFF

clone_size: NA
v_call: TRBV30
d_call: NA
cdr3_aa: CAWAQGGGQPQHF

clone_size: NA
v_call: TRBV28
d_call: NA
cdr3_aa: CASSLGFQTVSYSNQPQHF

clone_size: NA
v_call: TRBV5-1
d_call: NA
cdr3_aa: CASSLSGANTEAFF

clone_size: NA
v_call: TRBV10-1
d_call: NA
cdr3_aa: CASSESTAGGGELFF

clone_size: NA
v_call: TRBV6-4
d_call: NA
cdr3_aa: CASSDEFGTSGGYTF

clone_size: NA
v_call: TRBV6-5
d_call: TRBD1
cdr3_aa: CASSSTGGIRDTEAFF

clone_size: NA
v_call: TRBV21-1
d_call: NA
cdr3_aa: CASSRTSGSYIQYF

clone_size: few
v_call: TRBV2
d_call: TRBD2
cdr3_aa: CASTSGLAGLSTDTQYF

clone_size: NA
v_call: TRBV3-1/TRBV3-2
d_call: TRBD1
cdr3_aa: CASSPPGTGRTGELFF

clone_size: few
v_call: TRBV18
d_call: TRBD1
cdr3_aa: CASSPGTEVNEKLFF